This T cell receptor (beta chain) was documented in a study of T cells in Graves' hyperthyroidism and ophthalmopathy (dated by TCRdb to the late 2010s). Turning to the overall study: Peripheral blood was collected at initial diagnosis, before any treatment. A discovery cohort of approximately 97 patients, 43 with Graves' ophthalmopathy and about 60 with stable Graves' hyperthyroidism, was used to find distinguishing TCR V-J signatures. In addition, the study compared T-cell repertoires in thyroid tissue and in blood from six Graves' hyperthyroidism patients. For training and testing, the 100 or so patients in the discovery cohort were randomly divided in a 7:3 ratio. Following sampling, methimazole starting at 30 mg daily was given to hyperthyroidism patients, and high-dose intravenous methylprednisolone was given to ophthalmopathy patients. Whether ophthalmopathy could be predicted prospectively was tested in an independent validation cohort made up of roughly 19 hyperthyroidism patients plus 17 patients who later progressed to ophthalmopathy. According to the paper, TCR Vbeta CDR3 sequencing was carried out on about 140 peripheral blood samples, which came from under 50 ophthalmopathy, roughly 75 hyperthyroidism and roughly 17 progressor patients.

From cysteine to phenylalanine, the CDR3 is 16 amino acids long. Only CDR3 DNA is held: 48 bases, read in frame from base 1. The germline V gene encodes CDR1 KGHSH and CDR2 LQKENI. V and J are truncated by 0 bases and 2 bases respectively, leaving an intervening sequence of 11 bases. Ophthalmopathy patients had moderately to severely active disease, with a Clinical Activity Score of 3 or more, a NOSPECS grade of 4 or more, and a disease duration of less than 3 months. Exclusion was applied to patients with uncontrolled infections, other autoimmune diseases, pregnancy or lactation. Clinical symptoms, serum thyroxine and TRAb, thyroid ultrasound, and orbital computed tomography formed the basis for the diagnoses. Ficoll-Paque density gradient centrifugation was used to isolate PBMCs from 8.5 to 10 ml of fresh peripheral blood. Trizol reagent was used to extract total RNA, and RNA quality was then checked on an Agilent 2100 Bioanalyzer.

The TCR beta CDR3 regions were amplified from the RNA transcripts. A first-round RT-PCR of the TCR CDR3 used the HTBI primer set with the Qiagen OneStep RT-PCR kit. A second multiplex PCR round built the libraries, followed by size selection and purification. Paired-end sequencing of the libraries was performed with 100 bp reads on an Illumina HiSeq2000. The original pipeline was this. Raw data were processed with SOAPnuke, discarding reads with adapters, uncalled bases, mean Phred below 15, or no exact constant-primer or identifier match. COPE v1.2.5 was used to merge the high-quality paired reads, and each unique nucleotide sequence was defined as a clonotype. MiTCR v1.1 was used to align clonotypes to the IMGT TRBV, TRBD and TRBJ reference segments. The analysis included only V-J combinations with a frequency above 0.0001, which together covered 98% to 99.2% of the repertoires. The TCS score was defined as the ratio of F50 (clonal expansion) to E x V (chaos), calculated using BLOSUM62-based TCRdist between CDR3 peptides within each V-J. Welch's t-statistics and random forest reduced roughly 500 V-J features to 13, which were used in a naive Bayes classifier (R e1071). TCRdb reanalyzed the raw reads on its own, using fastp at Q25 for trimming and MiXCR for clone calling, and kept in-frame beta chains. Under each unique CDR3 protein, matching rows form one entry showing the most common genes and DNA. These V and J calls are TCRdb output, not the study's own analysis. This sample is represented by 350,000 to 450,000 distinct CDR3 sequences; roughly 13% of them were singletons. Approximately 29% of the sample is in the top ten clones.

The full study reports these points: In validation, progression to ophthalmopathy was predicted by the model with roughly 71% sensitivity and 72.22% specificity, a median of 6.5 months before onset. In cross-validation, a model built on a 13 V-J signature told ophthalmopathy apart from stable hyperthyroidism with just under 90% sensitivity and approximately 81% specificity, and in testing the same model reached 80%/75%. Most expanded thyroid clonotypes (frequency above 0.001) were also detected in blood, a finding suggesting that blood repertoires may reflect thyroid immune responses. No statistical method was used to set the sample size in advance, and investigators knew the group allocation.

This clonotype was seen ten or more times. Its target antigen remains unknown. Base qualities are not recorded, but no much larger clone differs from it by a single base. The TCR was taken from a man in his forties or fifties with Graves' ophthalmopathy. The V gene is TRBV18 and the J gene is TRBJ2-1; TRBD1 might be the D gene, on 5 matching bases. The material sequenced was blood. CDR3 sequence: CASSPPGGAPYNEQFF. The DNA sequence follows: TGTGCCAGCTCACCACCGGGTGGGGCTCCCTACAATGAGCAGTTCTTC.